One sample yielded the 11 T cell receptor beta chains listed below, sequenced in a study of T and B cells in COVID-19 patients. Each TRB amplification used roughly 220-550 ng of genomic DNA from blood. BIOMED2 TRB-A/B primer pools were used in multiplex TRB PCR. Each CDR3 protein is one row after TCRdb ran MiXCR on the multiplex PCR reads. The table includes around 15,000 distinct CDR3 sequences, less than 30% detected once. Input material: blood. These TCRs come from a human donor who had recovered from COVID-19.

In regard to this clonotype: A single base separates this from a much larger clone, so it may be a read error. This sequence joins TRBV19 and TRBJ2-3, with 8 bases that match TRBD2. The CDR3 is 14 amino acids. Trimming at V came to 3 bases and at J to 6 bases, leaving 5 bases not matched to a gene. CDR1 is LNHDA, CDR2 SQIVND, per germline (reference sequence). The CDR3 nucleotides are TGTGCCAGTAGTATCCAGCGGGAGAGGGATACGCAGTATTTT. It specifies CASSIQRERDTQYF.

This chain joins TRBV29-1 and TRBJ2-2; maybe TRBD2 (6 bases). The CDR3 contains 14 residues. Trimming took 3 bases from V and 6 from J, leaving 14 bases between them. CDR1 and CDR2 from the germline V gene are SQVTM and ANQGSEA. The CDR3 nucleotides read TGCAGCGTTGACCGGACTACCAACTCCGGGGAGCTGTTTTTT. Encoded protein: CSVDRTTNSGELFF.

This chain links TRBV30 with TRBJ1-4, with D maybe TRBD1 (5 bases). CDR3 length equals 15 residues. The V end lost 2 bases, the J end lost 6 bases, and 16 bases lay between the germline ends. Germline V gene data show CDR1 as GTSNPN and CDR2 as SVGIG (reference sequence). CDR3 sequence reads: CAWSPLGGGDEKLFF. The CDR3 nucleotides read TGTGCCTGGAGTCCTCTGGGGGGAGGCGATGAAAAACTGTTTTTT.

This clonotype is labeled medium-sized. V and J are TRBV19 and TRBJ2-1, with a weak D call TRBD2 (6 bases). V shed 3 bases and J shed 6 bases, with 15 bases lying between them. Germline CDR1 LNHDA, CDR2 SQIVND (reference sequence). The CDR3 extends over 15 amino acids. The CDR3 DNA follows: TGTGCCAGTAGTATGGTTGCGGGGCCTACCAATGAGCAGTTCTTC. Protein sequence: CASSMVAGPTNEQFF.

This sequence joins TRBV7-2 and TRBJ1-1; D uncertain. Germline V gene sequence: CDR1 SGHTA, CDR2 FQGNSA. The CDR3 runs 13 residues. Trimming removed 1 base from V and 8 bases from J, with 11 bases in between. DNA of the CDR3: TGTGCCAGCAGCTTAGTTTCTGGGAGAGAAGCTTTCTTT. Residues: CASSLVSGREAFF.

V is TRBV7-9 and J is TRBJ2-1; D unresolved. The CDR3 sequence is 13 residues long. Germline CDR1 SEHNR, CDR2 FQNEAQ (reference sequence). With 3 bases removed from V and 5 bases from J, the gap between germline ends came to 8 bases. This CDR3 reads CASSLWSHNEQFF. The CDR3 DNA is TGTGCCAGCAGCTTGTGGTCACACAATGAGCAGTTCTTC. Combining the CDR3 with reference TRBV7-9 and TRBJ2-1 gives the whole variable domain DTGVSQNPRHKITKRGQNVTFRCDPISEHNRLYWYRQTLGQGPEFLTYFQNEAQLEKSRLLSDRFSAERPKGSFSTLEIQRTEQGDSAMYLCASSLWSHNEQFFGPGTRLTVL.

The chain has TRBV20-1 and TRBJ2-7; 10 bases match TRBD2. Unmatched junction bases numbered 8, after V lost 0 bases and J lost 3 bases. The CDR3 has 16 residues. Germline loops: CDR1 DFQATT, CDR2 SNEGSKA (reference sequence). In DNA, the CDR3 is TGCAGTGCTAGAGATAGGTGGACTAGCGGATTCTACGAGCAGTACTTC. Translated, it gives CSARDRWTSGFYEQYF.

By sample fraction, this clonotype is medium-sized. The chain is built from TRBV6-5 and TRBJ2-7, with 9 positions matching TRBD1. Trimming removed 10 bases from V and 5 bases from J; junction bases left unmatched: 9. The germline gives CDR1 MNHEY, CDR2 SVGAGI. The CDR3 runs to 13 residues. The CDR3 DNA is TGTGCCACTAACCGGGACAGGGCAAACGAGCAGTACTTC. It translates to CATNRDRANEQYF.

The chain couples TRBV7-6 to TRBJ2-2, with D possibly TRBD1 on 5 matching bases. This CDR3 is built from 17 residues. V lost 0 bases to trimming and J lost 2 bases, with 13 bases between them. CDR1 is SGHVS, CDR2 FNYEAQ, per germline. In DNA form, the CDR3 reads TGTGCCAGCAGCTTAGCGCGAGTAGGGGTAAACACCGGGGAGCTGTTTTTT. Amino acids: CASSLARVGVNTGELFF.

This chain joins TRBV5-1 and TRBJ1-1; a possible D gene is TRBD1 (5 bases). The V gene lost 7 bases and the J gene lost 1 base, with 11 bases spanning the gap. The CDR3 is 13 residues long. Germline CDR1 and CDR2: SGHRS and YFSETQ. CDR3 coding DNA: TGCGCCAGCGGTTCACAGGAGAACACTGAAGCTTTCTTT. Residues: CASGSQENTEAFF. Looking up the rest from reference TRBV5-1 and TRBJ1-1 gives the full variable domain: KAGVTQTPRYLIKTRGQQVTLSCSPISGHRSVSWYQQTPGQGLQFLFEYFSETQRNKGNFPGRFSGRQFSNSRSEMNVSTLELGDSALYLCASGSQENTEAFFGQGTRLTVV.

Only a few counts were recorded for this clonotype. The chain has TRBV6-2 or TRBV6-3 and TRBJ1-1, with TRBD1 as a possible D gene (5 bases). Germline V gene sequence: CDR1 MNHEY, CDR2 SVGEGT. CDR3 length: 13 amino acids. Trimming left V 10 bases short and J 1 base short, with 13 bases between. The CDR3 here is CAISQAENTEAFF. As DNA, the CDR3 is TGTGCCATCTCACAGGCGGAGAACACTGAAGCTTTCTTT.